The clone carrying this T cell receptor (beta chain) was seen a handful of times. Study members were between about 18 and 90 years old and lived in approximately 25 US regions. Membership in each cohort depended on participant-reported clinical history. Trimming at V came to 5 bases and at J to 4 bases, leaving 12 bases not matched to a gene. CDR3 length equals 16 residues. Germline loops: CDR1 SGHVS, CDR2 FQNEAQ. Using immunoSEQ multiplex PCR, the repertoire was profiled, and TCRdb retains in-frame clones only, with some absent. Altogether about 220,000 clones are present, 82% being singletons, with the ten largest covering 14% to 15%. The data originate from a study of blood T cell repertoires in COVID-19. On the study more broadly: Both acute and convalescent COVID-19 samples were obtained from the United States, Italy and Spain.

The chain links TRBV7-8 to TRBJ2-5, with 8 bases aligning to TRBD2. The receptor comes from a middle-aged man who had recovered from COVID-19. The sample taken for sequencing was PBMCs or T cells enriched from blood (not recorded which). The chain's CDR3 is CASSGPRGGSRETQYF. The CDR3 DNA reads TGTGCCAGCAGCGGGCCCCGGGGGGGGTCGAGAGAGACCCAGTACTTC.